The 15 T cell receptor beta chains below all came from one sample that was sequenced in a study of blood T cell repertoires in COVID-19. Sequenced by immunoSEQ multiplex PCR; TCRdb stores in-frame clones only, minus some. The sample lists approximately 86,000 clones, about 80% occurring once. The sequenced material came from peripheral blood. Source of these receptors: a woman in her seventies with acute or convalescent COVID-19.

The chain is built from TRBV7-9 and TRBJ2-2; possibly TRBD2 for D (7 bases). Trimming stripped 8 bases from V and 0 bases from J, with 13 bases between. Germline CDR1 and CDR2: SEHNR and FQNEAQ (reference sequence). The CDR3 runs 15 residues. CDR3 in DNA: TGTGCCAGCTTCTTGGGGGGGCCGAACACCGGGGAGCTGTTTTTT. Translation gives CASFLGGPNTGELFF. The full variable domain, rest sourced from reference TRBV7-9 and TRBJ2-2, is DTGVSQNPRHKITKRGQNVTFRCDPISEHNRLYWYRQTLGQGPEFLTYFQNEAQLEKSRLLSDRFSAERPKGSFSTLEIQRTEQGDSAMYLCASFLGGPNTGELFFGEGSRLTVL.

This rearrangement joins TRBV6-1 to TRBJ2-7, with TRBD1 matching over 8 bases. J was trimmed by 2 bases and V by 1 base; bases with no gene match: 4. This CDR3 is built from 15 residues. Germline V gene lookup returns CDR1 MNHNS and CDR2 SASEGT. In nucleotides, the CDR3 is TGTGCCAGCAGTGAAGACAGGGGGAAGACCTACGAGCAGTACTTC. It codes for CASSEDRGKTYEQYF.

This clone has just a few counts. This chain joins TRBV28 and TRBJ1-1, with D possibly being TRBD1 (6 bases). The length of the CDR3 is 15 residues. CDR1 and CDR2 from the germline V gene are MDHEN and SYDVKM. V gave up 3 bases and J gave up 5 bases, with 16 bases separating them. CDR3 sequence (DNA): TGTGCCAGCAGTTTCTCCAGGGGCCCATTTACTGAAGCTTTCTTT. Encoded protein: CASSFSRGPFTEAFF.

J is TRBJ2-2 and V is TRBV7-6; 8 positions match TRBD2. Per the germline V gene, CDR1 is SGHVS and CDR2 is FNYEAQ. The V and J ends lost 5 bases and 5 bases, in that order; junction bases with no gene match: 13. The CDR3 covers 17 residues. The CDR3 is CASSPNFAGGRTGELFF. The CDR3 DNA reads as TGTGCCAGCAGCCCGAACTTCGCGGGGGGCCGTACCGGGGAGCTGTTTTTT.

The chain carries TRBV4-2 and TRBJ2-7, with 9 positions matching TRBD1. CDR1 and CDR2 from the germline V gene are LGHNA and YNFKEQ. This CDR3 is built from 15 residues. With 1 base clipped from V and 3 bases from J, the junction kept 4 bases outside the gene matches. CDR3 amino acids: CASSQGGTGLYEQYF. Written as DNA, the CDR3 is TGTGCCAGCAGCCAAGGGGGGACAGGGCTCTACGAGCAGTACTTC.

The chain is built from TRBV11-2 and TRBJ2-1, with D maybe TRBD1 (5 bases). CDR1 is SGHAT, CDR2 FQNNGV, per germline. The CDR3 extends over 13 amino acids. Trimming shortened V by 1 base and J by 7 bases, and 8 bases separated the two germline ends. The CDR3 protein is CASSLGGLNEQFF. The CDR3 nucleotides are TGTGCCAGCAGCTTAGGGGGCCTTAATGAGCAGTTCTTC.

The genes are TRBV6-2 or TRBV6-3 and TRBJ1-1; no firm D call. The CDR3 loop spans 12 amino acids. The germline CDR1 and CDR2 sequences are MNHEY and SVGEGT. Trimming removed 0 bases from V and 4 bases from J, with 3 bases in between. The CDR3 DNA follows: TGTGCCAGCAGTTACTCGAGCACTGAAGCTTTCTTT. Translated, it gives CASSYSSTEAFF.

The chain has TRBV13 and TRBJ2-2; TRBD2 matches at 13 bases. From germline, CDR1 is PRHDT and CDR2 FYEKMQ (reference sequence). This CDR3 comprises 17 residues. The V gene end was trimmed by 4 bases and the J gene end by 6 bases; junction bases not matched to a gene: 8. CDR3: CASSSGTSGAAAGELFF. CDR3 bases: TGTGCCAGCAGCTCCGGGACTAGCGGGGCCGCGGCCGGGGAGCTGTTTTTT.

CDR3 coding DNA: TGTGCCAGCAGTTATGGAGCGGCTAGTCGGGACGAGCAGTACTTC. Its translation: CASSYGAASRDEQYF. The rearrangement joins TRBV6-6 to TRBJ2-7, with D perhaps TRBD2 (5 bases). This CDR3 is built from 15 residues. The V end was cut by 3 bases, the J end by 5 bases, with 17 bases between. Germline CDR1 MNHNY, CDR2 SVGAGI (reference sequence).

The chain employs TRBV10-3 and TRBJ1-2; TRBD1 is a possible D gene (6 bases). This CDR3 comprises 14 residues. The germline gives CDR1 ENHRY, CDR2 SYGVKD. Trimming left V 6 bases short and J 6 bases short, with 17 bases between. The CDR3 bases are TGTGCCATCAGAAAGGACGTCGAGGGGGATGGCTACACCTTC. This encodes CAIRKDVEGDGYTF.

The V call is TRBV28, the J call TRBJ2-1; 7 nucleotides line up with TRBD1. The CDR3 has 16 residues. V was clipped by 5 bases and J by 0 bases; unmatched bases: 7. Germline V gene data show CDR1 as MDHEN and CDR2 as SYDVKM. The DNA of the CDR3 is TGTGCCAGCAGTCCTTCGACAGGGAACTCCTACAATGAGCAGTTCTTC. Its protein product is CASSPSTGNSYNEQFF.

Only a few counts were recorded for this clone. CDR3 protein: CASSRVQGAGELFF. CDR3 nucleotide sequence: TGCGCCAGCTCTCGGGTACAGGGAGCCGGGGAGCTGTTTTTT. The chain is built from TRBV5-1 and TRBJ2-2; a possible D gene is TRBD1 (6 bases). CDR1 is SGHRS, CDR2 YFSETQ, per germline. V lost 7 bases and J lost 6, with 16 bases in between. The CDR3 runs 14 residues.

The chain is built from TRBV27 and TRBJ1-6, with TRBD1 matching 8 bases. V dropped 6 bases and J dropped 13; count of bases not matched to a gene: 11. Germline lookup yields CDR1 MNHEY and CDR2 SMNVEV (reference sequence). This CDR3 is 14 amino acids long. The CDR3 DNA sequence: TGTGCCAGCAGACCCGGGGCAGGGGGCTTCCCCCTCCACTTT. Its translation is CASRPGAGGFPLHF.

This clone was counted once. The chain's CDR3 is CASSLRQGARRSEKLFF. CDR3 nucleotides: TGTGCCAGTAGTCTACGACAGGGGGCGCGGAGGTCTGAAAAACTGTTTTTT. This chain links TRBV19 with TRBJ1-4; TRBD1 matches 10 bases. CDR3 length equals 17 residues. J lost 7 bases, V lost 5 bases, and 13 bases had no gene match. Germline-derived CDR1 and CDR2 are LNHDA and SQIVND (reference sequence).

The rearrangement links TRBV9 to TRBJ2-1; 9 bases are a match to TRBD2. Germline V gene sequence: CDR1 SGDLS, CDR2 YYNGEE. Trimming took 4 bases from V and 2 from J; bases not matched to a gene: 7. This CDR3 contains 16 residues. CDR3 nucleotide sequence: TGTGCCAGCAGCCCCCAGTTAGCGGGAGCCTACAATGAGCAGTTCTTC. It translates to CASSPQLAGAYNEQFF.